Shown below are 10 T cell receptor beta chains from a single sample sequenced in a study of blood T cells in healthy people across ages. A second PCR, run for about 7 to 11 cycles, used a sample-barcoded 5' primer plus a J-beta primer mix. MiXCR, applied by TCRdb to the 5' RACE reads, yields one record per CDR3 protein. The sample has approximately 800,000 distinct CDR3 sequences; around half are singletons. Source material: blood. These receptors originate from an elderly man in good health.

This chain uses TRBV11-2 with TRBJ2-2, with a tentative D call TRBD1 (6 bases). This CDR3 contains 15 residues. Germline V lookup: CDR1 SGHAT, CDR2 FQNNGV. The V end was cut by 5 bases, the J end by 1 base, with 11 bases between. The CDR3 DNA reads TGTGCCAGCAGCGGATCGACAGGGAACACCGGGGAGCTGTTTTTT. Its translation is CASSGSTGNTGELFF.

This chain connects TRBV3-1 to TRBJ2-3; no reliable D call. Germline V CDR1 and CDR2: LGHDT, YNNKEL (reference sequence). Trimming removed 0 bases at V and 3 bases at J, with 7 bases between. This CDR3 has 14 residues. The CDR3 is CASSQDFRTDTQYF. CDR3 nucleotide sequence: TGTGCCAGCAGCCAAGATTTTCGGACAGATACGCAGTATTTT.

The chain is built from TRBV10-3 and TRBJ1-5; 7 bases are a match to TRBD1. The CDR3 is made up of 12 amino acids. Per the germline V gene, CDR1 is ENHRY and CDR2 is SYGVKD. V lost 3 bases to trimming and J lost 10 bases; unmatched junction nucleotides: 3. CDR3 protein: CAISETGDPQHF. The CDR3 DNA sequence: TGTGCCATCAGTGAAACAGGGGACCCCCAGCATTTT.

Comments on this clonotype: At one of its ends the junction is not consistent with the germline gene, which may arise from a read error. The chain joins TRBV19 to TRBJ1-2; D remains unclear. This CDR3 is 14 amino acids long. Germline values: CDR1 LNHDA, CDR2 SQIVND (reference sequence). The CDR3 DNA is TGCGCCAGTAGTATGGCCGGACGAAACTATGGCTACACCTTC. It codes for CASSMAGRNYGYTF.

Remarks on this clonotype: This sequence may be a read error, since a much larger clone differs from it by one base. The genes are TRBV5-1 and TRBJ2-1; TRBD2 aligns across 8 bases. The germline gives CDR1 SGHRS, CDR2 YFSETQ. The CDR3 runs to 15 residues. The trim removed 0 bases at V and 6 bases at J, leaving 5 bases unmatched. The CDR3 loop is CASSLAPGGLNEQFF. For the CDR3, the DNA is TGCGCCAGCAGCTTGGCCCCGGGAGGGCTCAATGAGCAGTTCTTC.

This clonotype was counted between two and nine times. This chain joins TRBV6-2 or TRBV6-3 and TRBJ1-2; D uncertain. This CDR3 comprises 13 residues. The V end was cut by 4 bases, the J end by 2 bases, with 8 bases between. Germline-derived CDR1 and CDR2 are MNHEY and SVGEGT. The CDR3 DNA is TGTGCCAGCAGTTCGACGGAAAACTATGGCTACACCTTC. Translating it yields CASSSTENYGYTF.

V usage is TRBV15 and J usage is TRBJ2-7; TRBD1 matches 9 bases. J lost 3 bases, V lost 6 bases, and 9 bases had no gene match. The germline gives CDR1 LNHNV, CDR2 YYDKDF (reference sequence). This CDR3 spans 15 amino acids. This CDR3 is CATRRTGTGIYEQYF. Here the CDR3 DNA reads TGTGCCACCAGAAGAACCGGGACAGGGATCTACGAGCAGTACTTC.

As to this clonotype: One base away lies a much larger clone, so this may be a sequencing read error. V gene TRBV20-1 combines with J gene TRBJ2-7; D call uncertain. Per the germline V gene, CDR1 is DFQATT and CDR2 is SNEGSKA (reference sequence). V lost 3 bases, J lost 5 bases, and 11 bases lay in between. There are 12 residues in the CDR3. CDR3 amino acids: CSASDEIDEQYF. In DNA form, the CDR3 reads TGCAGTGCTAGCGATGAGATAGACGAGCAGTACTTC.

The V and J genes are TRBV20-1 and TRBJ2-1, with 16 bases lining up with TRBD2. This CDR3 comprises 18 residues. The V segment lost 4 bases and the J segment 3 bases; nucleotides outside the gene matches: 9. Germline CDR1 DFQATT, CDR2 SNEGSKA (reference sequence). CDR3 region: CSAKGLAGGRAIYNEQFF. The CDR3 DNA sequence: TGCAGTGCTAAGGGACTAGCGGGAGGGAGAGCCATCTACAATGAGCAGTTCTTC.

In its sample, this clonotype was seen many times. This rearrangement joins TRBV7-2 to TRBJ2-7; a possible D gene is TRBD2 (6 bases). Trimming shortened V by 4 bases and J by 0 bases, and 7 bases separated the two germline ends. The CDR3 has 13 amino acids. Germline V gene lookup returns CDR1 SGHTA and CDR2 FQGNSA. The DNA for the CDR3 is TGTGCCAGCAGCTCGGGACTCTCCTACGAGCAGTACTTC. It yields the protein CASSSGLSYEQYF.